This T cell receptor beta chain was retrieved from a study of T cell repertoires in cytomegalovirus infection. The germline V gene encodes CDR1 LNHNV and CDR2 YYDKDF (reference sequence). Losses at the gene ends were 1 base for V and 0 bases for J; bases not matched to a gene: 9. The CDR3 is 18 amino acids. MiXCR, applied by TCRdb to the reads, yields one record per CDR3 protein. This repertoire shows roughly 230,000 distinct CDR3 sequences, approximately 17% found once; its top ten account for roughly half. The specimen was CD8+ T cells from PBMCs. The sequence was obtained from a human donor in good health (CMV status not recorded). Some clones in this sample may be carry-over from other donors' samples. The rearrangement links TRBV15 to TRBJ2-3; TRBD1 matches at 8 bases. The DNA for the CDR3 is TGTGCCACCAGCAGAGCACTGACAGGGGTAAGGAGCACAGATACGCAGTATTTT. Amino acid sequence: CATSRALTGVRSTDTQYF. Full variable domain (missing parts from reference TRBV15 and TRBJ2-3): DAMVIQNPRYQVTQFGKPVTLSCSQTLNHNVMYWYQQKSSQAPKLLFHYYDKDFNNEADTPDNFQSRRPNTSFCFLDIRSPGLGDTAMYLCATSRALTGVRSTDTQYFGPGTRLTVL.